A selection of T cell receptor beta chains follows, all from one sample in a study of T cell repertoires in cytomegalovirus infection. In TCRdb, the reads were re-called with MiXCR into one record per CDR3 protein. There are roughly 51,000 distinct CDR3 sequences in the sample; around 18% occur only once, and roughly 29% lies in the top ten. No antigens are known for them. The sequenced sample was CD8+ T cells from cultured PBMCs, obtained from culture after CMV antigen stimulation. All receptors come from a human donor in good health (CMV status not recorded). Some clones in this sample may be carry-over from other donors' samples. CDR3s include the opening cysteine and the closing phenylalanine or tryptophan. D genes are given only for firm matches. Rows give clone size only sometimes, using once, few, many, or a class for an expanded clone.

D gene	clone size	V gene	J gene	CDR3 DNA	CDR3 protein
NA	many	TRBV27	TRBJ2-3	TGTGCCAGCAGCCTGCTAGCGTCCGAGGGAATAGATACGCAGTATTTT	CASSLLASEGIDTQYF
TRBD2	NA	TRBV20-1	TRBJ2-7	TGCAGTGCTAGAGGGGAGGGCCTAGTGTACTACGAGCAGTACTTC	CSARGEGLVYYEQYF
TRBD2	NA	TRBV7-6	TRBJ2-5	TGTGCCAGCAGCCCTAGCGGGGAGACCCAGTACTTC	CASSPSGETQYF
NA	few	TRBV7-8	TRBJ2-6	TGTGCCAGCAGCCTTATTTCAGGCTCTGGGGCCAACGTCCTGACTTTC	CASSLISGSGANVLTF
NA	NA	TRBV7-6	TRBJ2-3	TGTGCCAGCAGCTTCCTGGACGGGGACCGTACGCAGTATTTT	CASSFLDGDRTQYF
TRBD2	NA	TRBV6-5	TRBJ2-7	TGTGCCAGCAGTGTACGGCGGGAGCGCGACGAGCAGTACTTC	CASSVRRERDEQYF
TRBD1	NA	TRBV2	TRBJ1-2	TGTGCCAGCAGTGAAGGACAGGGGGCGTACTATGGCTACACCTTC	CASSEGQGAYYGYTF
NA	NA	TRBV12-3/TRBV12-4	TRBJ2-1	TGTGCCAGCAGTTTGACGGGTGAGCAGTTCTTC	CASSLTGEQFF
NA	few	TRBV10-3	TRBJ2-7	TGTGCCATCAGGCTGGGACTTCCCCCAGGAATCAACGAGCAGTACTTC	CAIRLGLPPGINEQYF
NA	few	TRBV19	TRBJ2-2	TGTGCCAGTAGTATCCGACGGTGGAGGGAAGCCACCGGGGAGCTGTTTTTT	CASSIRRWREATGELFF
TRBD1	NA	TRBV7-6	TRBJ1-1	TGTGCCAGCAGCCCCTTAACAGGGGACACTGAAGCTTTCTTT	CASSPLTGDTEAFF
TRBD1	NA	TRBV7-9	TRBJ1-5	TGTGCCAGCAGCGATATCGGGACAGGAAAACAGCCCCAGCATTTT	CASSDIGTGKQPQHF
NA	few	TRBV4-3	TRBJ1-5	TGCGCCAGCAGCCAAAAGCCGTATAGCAATCAGCCCCAGCATTTT	CASSQKPYSNQPQHF
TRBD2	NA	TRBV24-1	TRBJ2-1	TGTGCCACCAGTGATTTAACTAGCGAGCCCTACAATGAGCAGTTCTTC	CATSDLTSEPYNEQFF
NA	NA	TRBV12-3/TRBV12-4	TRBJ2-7	TGTGCCAGCAGTCTTTCAGCAATTTCCTACGAGCAGTACTTC	CASSLSAISYEQYF
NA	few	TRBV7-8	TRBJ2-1	TGTGCCAGCAGCTTACGGGACTCTTACAATGAGCAGTTCTTC	CASSLRDSYNEQFF
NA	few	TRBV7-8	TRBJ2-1	TGTGCCAGCAGCTTAGGGGAGCTCGTAAACAATGAGCAGTTCTTC	CASSLGELVNNEQFF
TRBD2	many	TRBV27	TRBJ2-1	TGTGCCAGCAGTCCCGAGGGGCTAGCGGGGGGGCGGTACAATGAGCAGTTCTTC	CASSPEGLAGGRYNEQFF
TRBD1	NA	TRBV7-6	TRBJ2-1	TGTGCCAGCAGCTGGACCTTCCTAGGACAGGGGAGGCATGAGCAGTTCTTC	CASSWTFLGQGRHEQFF
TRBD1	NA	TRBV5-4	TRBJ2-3	TGTGCCAGCAGCTGGACAGGGGTTAGCACAGATACGCAGTATTTT	CASSWTGVSTDTQYF
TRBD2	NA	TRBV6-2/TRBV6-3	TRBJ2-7	TGTGCCAGCAGTTACTCGAAAGAAGCGGGGGACTACGAGCAGTACTTC	CASSYSKEAGDYEQYF
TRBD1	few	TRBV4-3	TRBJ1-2	TGCGCCAGCAGCCAAGATCGGAAGGGGGCGCGGGGCTACACCTTC	CASSQDRKGARGYTF
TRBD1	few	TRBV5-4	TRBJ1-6	TGTGCCAGCAGCTCGTGGGACAGCACTACCCTCCACTTT	CASSSWDSTTLHF
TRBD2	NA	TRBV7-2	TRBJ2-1	TGTGCCAGCAGCTGGCAGACTAGCGGGGGGTACAATGAGCAGTTCTTC	CASSWQTSGGYNEQFF
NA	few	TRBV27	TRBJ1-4	TGTGCCAGCAGTTTATTGCCCTACAGGGACATACTGTTTTTT	CASSLLPYRDILFF
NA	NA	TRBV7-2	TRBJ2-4	TGTGCCAGCAGAATGGCTAGCTCAGACATTCAGTACTTC	CASRMASSDIQYF
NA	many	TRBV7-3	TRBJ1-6	TGTGCCAGCAGCTTTTCGGGAACAGGGTCACCCCTCCACTTT	CASSFSGTGSPLHF
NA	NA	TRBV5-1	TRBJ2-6	TGCGCCAGCATCCCTGGAACAGGGGCCAACGTCCTGACTTTC	CASIPGTGANVLTF
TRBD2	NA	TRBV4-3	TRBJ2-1	TGCGCCAGCAGCCAAGTTCCCGAGGGCGGGAGGCCTTACAATGAGCAGTTCTTC	CASSQVPEGGRPYNEQFF
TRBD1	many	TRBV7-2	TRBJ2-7	TGTGCCAGCAGCTTAGCGGGTCTAGGGGGCGATCGGGACTACGAGCAGTACTTC	CASSLAGLGGDRDYEQYF
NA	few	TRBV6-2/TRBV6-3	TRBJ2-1	TGTGCCAGCAGTCCCAGACTAGGGGGGGATGAGCAGTTCTTC	CASSPRLGGDEQFF
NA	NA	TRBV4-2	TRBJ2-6	TGTGCCAGCAGCCAAGGCTCTGGTTCTGGGGCCAACGTCCTGACTTTC	CASSQGSGSGANVLTF
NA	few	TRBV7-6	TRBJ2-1	TGTGCCAGCAAACGACGAGGGGACTACAATGAGCAGTTCTTC	CASKRRGDYNEQFF
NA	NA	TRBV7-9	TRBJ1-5	TGTGCCAGCAGCCCATCACCCCCGCAGAAGCCCCAGCATTTT	CASSPSPPQKPQHF
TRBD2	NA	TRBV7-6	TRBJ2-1	TGTGCCAGCAGCTTAGCGGGATGGACTAGCGGATACAATGAGCAGTTCTTC	CASSLAGWTSGYNEQFF
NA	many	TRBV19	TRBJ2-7	TGTGCCAGTAGTCACCCGGCAGCTAATTACGAGCAGTACTTC	CASSHPAANYEQYF
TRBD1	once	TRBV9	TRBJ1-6	TGTGCCAGCAGCGGCGGGGCAGGGGGCTTTACCTCCTATAATTCACCCCTCCACTTT	CASSGGAGGFTSYNSPLHF
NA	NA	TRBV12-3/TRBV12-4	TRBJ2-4	TGTGCCAGCGGCGACAGGAAAAACATTCAGTACTTC	CASGDRKNIQYF
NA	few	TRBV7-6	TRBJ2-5	TGTGCCAGCAGCTTAGGTTTCTTACAAGAGACCCAGTACTTC	CASSLGFLQETQYF
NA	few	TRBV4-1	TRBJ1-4	TGCGCCAGCAGCCTTCGGGCCAATTCGGATGAAAAACTGTTTTTT	CASSLRANSDEKLFF
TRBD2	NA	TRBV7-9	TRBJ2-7	TGTGCCAGCAGCTCTTTCCGGACTAGCGGGGAACACGACGAGCAGTACTTC	CASSSFRTSGEHDEQYF
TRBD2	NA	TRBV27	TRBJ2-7	TGTGCCAGCAGTTTAGGGGCTAGCGGGATTGGGGAGCAGTACTTC	CASSLGASGIGEQYF
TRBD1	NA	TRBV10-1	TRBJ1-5	TGCGCCAGCGAAAGGGACAGGGTCTATCAGCCCCAGCATTTT	CASERDRVYQPQHF
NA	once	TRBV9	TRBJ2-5	TGTGCCAGCAGCGTGGGGACAAGCATACAAGAGACCCAGTACTTC	CASSVGTSIQETQYF
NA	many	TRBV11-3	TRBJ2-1	TGTGCCAGCAGCGGGAGAGCGGATAGCTCCTACAATGAGCAGTTCTTC	CASSGRADSSYNEQFF
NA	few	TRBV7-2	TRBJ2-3	TGTGCCAGCCTCGGAGACAGATATTTAGATACGCAGTATTTT	CASLGDRYLDTQYF
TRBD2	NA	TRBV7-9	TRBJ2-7	TGTGCCAGCAGCGGTGATCCAAAGGGACTAGCGGGAACCCCGGTCTACGAGCAGTACTTC	CASSGDPKGLAGTPVYEQYF
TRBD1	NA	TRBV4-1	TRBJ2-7	TGCGCCAGCAGCCAAGATACGGACAGGGGCTACGAGCAGTACTTC	CASSQDTDRGYEQYF
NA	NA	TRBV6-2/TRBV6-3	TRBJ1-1	TGTGCCAGCAGTTATCTAGAGGAGAACACTGAAGCTTTCTTT	CASSYLEENTEAFF
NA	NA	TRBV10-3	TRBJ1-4	TGTGCCATCAGTGGAGGAGGGATTAATGAAAAACTGTTTTTT	CAISGGGINEKLFF
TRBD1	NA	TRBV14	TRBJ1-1	TGTGCCAGCAGCCAAGTGAGGGGGCTTGAAGCTTTCTTT	CASSQVRGLEAFF
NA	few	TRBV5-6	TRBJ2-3	TGTGCCAGAAGCCTGACAGGTGGTTGGACAGATACGCAGTATTTT	CARSLTGGWTDTQYF
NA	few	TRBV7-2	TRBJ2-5	TGTGCCAGCAGCTTAGAGGGAAGGACCCAGTACTTC	CASSLEGRTQYF
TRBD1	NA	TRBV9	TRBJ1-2	TGTGCCAGCAGCGTATTATCACAGGGGGCAGCCGGAGACTATGGCTACACCTTC	CASSVLSQGAAGDYGYTF
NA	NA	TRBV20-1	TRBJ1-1	TGCAGTGCTAACTTCGACAGCTCTCACACTGAAACTTTCTTT	CSANFDSSHTETFF